Sequencing of this TCR beta chain was carried out in a study of cytomegalovirus exposure and HLA in healthy donors. About the study: The roughly 130 validation repertoires used the same platform as the roughly 670 first-cohort repertoires (as reported by a later analysis).

The study's findings and limits: Rare sequences made up most TCRs, while some public TCRs were found in many donors. Overall, about 160 TCR beta chains were annotated as cytomegalovirus-associated.

The assay was immunoSEQ multiplex PCR, and TCRdb's table has in-frame clones only and misses some. The sample includes 150,000 to 200,000 clones, roughly 96% seen only once; the top ten take about 0.89%. From the roughly 110-subject validation cohort, which was separate from the roughly 670-subject first cohort, the donors were drawn. Details on this clone: Its antigen is currently unknown.

Germline V gene lookup returns CDR1 SGHRS and CDR2 YFSETQ. Trimming at V came to 4 bases and at J to 0 bases, leaving 5 bases not matched to a gene. CDR3 length equals 15 residues. The sequencing input was PBMCs. This clonotype was sampled from a woman under 30 in good health and CMV-seronegative. The genes are TRBV5-1 and TRBJ1-1; 8 bases match TRBD1. The CDR3 here is CASSGLGQVNTEAFF. CDR3 bases: TGCGCCAGCAGCGGCCTGGGACAGGTGAACACTGAAGCTTTCTTT. Full variable domain (rest looked up from reference TRBV5-1 and TRBJ1-1): KAGVTQTPRYLIKTRGQQVTLSCSPISGHRSVSWYQQTPGQGLQFLFEYFSETQRNKGNFPGRFSGRQFSNSRSEMNVSTLELGDSALYLCASSGLGQVNTEAFFGQGTRLTVV.